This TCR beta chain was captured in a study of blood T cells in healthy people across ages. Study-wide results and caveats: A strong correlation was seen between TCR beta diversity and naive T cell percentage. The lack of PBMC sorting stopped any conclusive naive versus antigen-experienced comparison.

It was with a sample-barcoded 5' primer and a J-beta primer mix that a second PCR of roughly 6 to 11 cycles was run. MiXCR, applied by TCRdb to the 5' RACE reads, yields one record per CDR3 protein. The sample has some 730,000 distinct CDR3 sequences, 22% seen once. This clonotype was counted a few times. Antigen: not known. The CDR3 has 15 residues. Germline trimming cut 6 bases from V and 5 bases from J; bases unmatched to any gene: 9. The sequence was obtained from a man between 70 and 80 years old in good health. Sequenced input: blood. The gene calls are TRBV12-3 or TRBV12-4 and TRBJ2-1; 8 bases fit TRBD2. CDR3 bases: TGTGCCAGCAGCCCGAGTAGCGGGGTCAACAATGAGCAGTTCTTC. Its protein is CASSPSSGVNNEQFF.